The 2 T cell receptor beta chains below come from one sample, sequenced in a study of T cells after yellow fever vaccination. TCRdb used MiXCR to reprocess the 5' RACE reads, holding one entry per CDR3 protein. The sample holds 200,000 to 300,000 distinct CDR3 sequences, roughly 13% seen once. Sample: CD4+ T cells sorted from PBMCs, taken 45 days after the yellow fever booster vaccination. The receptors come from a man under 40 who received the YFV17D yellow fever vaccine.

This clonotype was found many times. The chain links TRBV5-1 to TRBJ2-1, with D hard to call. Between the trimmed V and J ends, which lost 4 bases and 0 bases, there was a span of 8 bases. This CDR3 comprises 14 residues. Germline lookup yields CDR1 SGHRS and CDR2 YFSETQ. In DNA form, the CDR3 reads TGCGCCAGCAGCGATCAGAGCTCCTACAATGAGCAGTTCTTC. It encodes CASSDQSSYNEQFF.

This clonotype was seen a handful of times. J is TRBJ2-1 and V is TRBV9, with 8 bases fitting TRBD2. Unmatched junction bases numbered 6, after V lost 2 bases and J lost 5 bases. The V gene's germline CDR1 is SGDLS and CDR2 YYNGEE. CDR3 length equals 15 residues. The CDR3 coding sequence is TGTGCCAGCAGCGTCAGCGGGAGTTCGGACAATGAGCAGTTCTTC. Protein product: CASSVSGSSDNEQFF.